The present T cell receptor (beta chain) was sequenced within a study of shared clonotypes between healthy human individuals. Trimming stripped 3 bases from V and 3 bases from J, with 11 bases between. Germline lookup yields CDR1 MGHDK and CDR2 SYGVNS. CDR3 size: 15 residues. To note about this clone: Its specificity is unknown.

Measured with immunoSEQ multiplex PCR; TCRdb has only the in-frame clones, and not every one. In the table there are about 100,000 clones, under 70% of which are singletons. The study's findings and limits: Across subsets, estimated richness was generally greater for naive than for memory populations.

The specimen was memory CD8+ T cells sorted from blood. Subset defined: CD45RO+ cells pooled with CCR7-negative TemRA cells. This TCR was recovered from a woman aged 25 to 39 in good health. The chain carries TRBV25-1 and TRBJ2-2; TRBD1 might be the D (5 bases). The CDR3 spells CASSEGQVDTGELFF. The CDR3 DNA reads as TGTGCCAGCAGTGAGGGGCAGGTAGACACCGGGGAGCTGTTTTTT.